These 15 T cell receptor beta chains originate from one sample sequenced in a study of tumor and adjacent non-tumor tissue in lung cancer. A modified ARM-PCR protocol with three rounds of nested PCR amplified TCRbeta. MiXCR, applied by TCRdb to the multiplex PCR reads, yields one record per CDR3 protein. The sample has 90,000 to 130,000 distinct CDR3 sequences, 84% seen once. No cell sorting was done before RNA was extracted from the tissue. Sequenced input: lung tumor tissue. These receptors all come from a man between 70 and 80 years old with non-small cell lung cancer.

This clonotype ranks as medium-sized. The chain employs TRBV5-4 and TRBJ1-6, with 8 bases lining up with TRBD1. Germline V gene data show CDR1 as SGHNT and CDR2 as YYREEE (reference sequence). This CDR3 has 15 amino acids. The junction had 6 bases not matched to a gene; V was cut back by 4 bases and J by 6 bases. The DNA of the CDR3 is TGTGCCAGCAGCATGACAGGGGATAGTAATTCACCCCTCCACTTT. It is translated as CASSMTGDSNSPLHF.

Remarks on this clonotype: As the CDR3 is not closed by the conserved phenylalanine or tryptophan, this likely results from a read error. The gene calls are TRBV5-6 and TRBJ1-6; 7 bases agree with TRBD1. The germline gives CDR1 SGHDT, CDR2 YYEEEE. CDR3 length: 16 residues. DNA of the CDR3: TGTGCCAACAGCAGTCTAGGGGGCTCGGATAATTCACCCCTCCACCTT. Encoded protein: CANSSLGGSDNSPLHL.

The rearrangement uses TRBV29-1 and TRBJ2-1; D is undetermined. Trimming pared 4 bases from V and 5 bases from J, leaving 3 bases between. The CDR3 loop spans 10 amino acids. Germline values: CDR1 SQVTM, CDR2 ANQGSEA. The chain's CDR3 is CSVVDNEQFF. In DNA, the CDR3 is TGCAGCGTTGTGGACAATGAGCAGTTCTTC.

The chain carries TRBV20-1 and TRBJ2-4; weak D call: TRBD1 (6 bases). CDR3 length equals 15 residues. Germline CDR1 reads DFQATT; CDR2 reads SNEGSKA (reference sequence). Trimming left V 5 bases short and J 9 bases short, with 23 bases between. CDR3 loop: CSASTDSTIRGIQYF. DNA for the CDR3: TGCAGTGCTTCGACGGACAGCACCATCCGGGGCATTCAGTACTTC.

As to this clonotype: Compared with germline, one end of the junction differs, possibly owing to a read error. The chain links TRBV4-3 to TRBJ1-2; D is ambiguous. This CDR3 has 16 residues. In germline, CDR1 is LGHNA, CDR2 YSLEER. CDR3 loop: CTSSQDSVWHPDDYTF. In DNA form, the CDR3 reads TGCACCAGCAGCCAAGATTCCGTGTGGCATCCGGATGACTACACCTTC.

V and J are TRBV6-6 and TRBJ2-1; 10 bases align to TRBD1. Germline CDR1 is MNHNY and CDR2 is SVGAGI (reference sequence). V dropped 10 bases and J dropped 7; count of bases not matched to a gene: 13. CDR3 length equals 15 residues. Written as DNA, the CDR3 is TGTGCCAACATTGTGACAGGGGGCCTCTATAATGAGCAGTTCTTC. Residues: CANIVTGGLYNEQFF.

With respect to this clonotype: A much larger clonotype is one base distant, so this may be a read error. The chain joins TRBV20-1 to TRBJ2-1, with D possibly TRBD1 on 5 matching bases. From germline, CDR1 is DFQATT and CDR2 SNEGSKA (reference sequence). CDR3 length equals 16 residues. CDR3 nucleotides: TGCGGTGCTAGATCTACCAGGGCGAGCTCCTACAATGAGCAGTTCTTC. It encodes CGARSTRASSYNEQFF.

This clonotype came up once. Given the absence of the conserved phenylalanine or tryptophan at the CDR3 end, a read error is likely. V usage is TRBV6-6 and J usage is TRBJ2-5; D may be TRBD2 (5 bases). From germline, CDR1 is MNHNY and CDR2 SVGAGI (reference sequence). The CDR3 has 14 amino acids. As DNA, the CDR3 is TGTGCCGGCAGTTACTCGAAAGGCGGGGAGACCCAGTACCTC. Protein sequence: CAGSYSKGGETQYL.

A word on this clonotype: A read error is likely, as this CDR3 ends without the conserved phenylalanine or tryptophan. J is TRBJ2-1 and V is TRBV11-3, with D possibly TRBD2 on 7 matching bases. This CDR3 spans 16 amino acids. CDR1 and CDR2 (germline): SGHNT, YENEEA. The CDR3 spells CTSSLNLTGGRGEQFI. Written as DNA, the CDR3 is TGTACCAGCAGCTTAAATCTCACGGGGGGCAGGGGTGAGCAGTTCATC.

V usage is TRBV29-1 and J usage is TRBJ2-7; D is ambiguous. The ends were cut back, 8 bases at V and 1 base at J, with 12 bases in the middle. The germline V gene encodes CDR1 SQVTM and CDR2 ANQGSEA. The CDR3 has 12 amino acids. The CDR3 here is CSHGDGSYEQYF. In nucleotides, the CDR3 is TGCAGCCATGGTGACGGTTCCTACGAGCAGTACTTC.

V gene TRBV4-3 combines with J gene TRBJ2-1, with a possible D match to TRBD2 (6 bases). The V gene lost 0 bases and the J gene lost 6 bases, with 18 bases spanning the gap. Germline V lookup: CDR1 LGHNA, CDR2 YSLEER. This CDR3 has 17 residues. This chain's CDR3 is CASSQDPAGAERNEQFF. CDR3 in DNA: TGCGCCAGCAGCCAAGACCCAGCGGGTGCTGAACGCAATGAGCAGTTCTTC.

As regards this clonotype: Sequence at one end of the junction differs from germline and may be a read error. The chain employs TRBV20-1 and TRBJ2-5; maybe TRBD2 (5 bases). The CDR3 is made up of 11 amino acids. Germline V gene lookup returns CDR1 DFQATT and CDR2 SNEGSKA (reference sequence). As DNA, the CDR3 is TGCAGTGCTAGATTTGGGGAGACGCAGTACTTC. Its protein product is CSARFGETQYF.

In the case of this clonotype: Since no conserved phenylalanine or tryptophan closes the CDR3, a read error is the likely cause. The limits of the CDR3 on the DNA are not certain, so only TCRdb's listed CDR3 is given. The V call is TRBV10-3, the J call TRBJ1-2. Germline assignment: CDR1 ENHRY and CDR2 SYGVKD. The length of the CDR3 is 13 amino acids, counting both ends. CDR3 loop: CTISAEQSHGYTL.

The chain links TRBV10-3 to TRBJ2-7; D is perhaps TRBD1 (5 bases). V was trimmed by 9 bases and J by 4 bases, leaving 16 bases between them. The CDR3 loop spans 13 amino acids. Germline V gene data show CDR1 as ENHRY and CDR2 as SYGVKD. The CDR3 region is CAISSSRVYEQYF. Written as DNA, the CDR3 is TGTGCCATTAGTTCCTCCAGGGTTTACGAGCAGTACTTC.

In regard to this clonotype: The junction departs from the called germline gene at one end, perhaps through a read error. The chain is built from TRBV29-1 and TRBJ2-3, with 9 bases lining up with TRBD1. The CDR3 has 17 amino acids. Germline CDR1 and CDR2: SQVTM and ANQGSEA. CDR3 residues: CSSLPYVTGGDTDTQYF. DNA of the CDR3: TGTAGCTCACTCCCATATGTGACAGGGGGGGACACAGATACACAGTATTTT.